Presented here are 10 T cell receptor beta chains from one specimen sequenced in a study of memory CD4+ T cells and cytomegalovirus serostatus. The sort gate was single viable CD3+CD4+CD8-CD45RO+ cells for memory CD4+ T cells. Clones were read by immunoSEQ multiplex PCR, and TCRdb kept only the in-frame ones, dropping some. Here the sample spans just under 95,000 clones, under 90% being singletons. The sample comprised memory CD4+ T cells from blood. Receptor source: an adult in good health and CMV-seropositive.

There are a few counts of this clone. The chain combines TRBV5-1 with TRBJ2-3; D is possibly TRBD1 (6 bases). The germline V gene encodes CDR1 SGHRS and CDR2 YFSETQ. V was pared by 4 bases and J by 6 bases, with 18 bases between. The CDR3 length is 15 residues. CDR3 protein: CASSKPTGPGDTQYF. The CDR3 DNA sequence: TGCGCCAGCAGCAAACCGACAGGACCTGGTGATACGCAGTATTTT.

This sequence joins TRBV7-2 and TRBJ2-7, with a possible D match to TRBD1 (6 bases). CDR1 SGHTA and CDR2 FQGNSA come from the germline V gene. V lost 6 bases to trimming and J lost 9 bases, with 21 bases between them. The CDR3 extends over 14 amino acids. The CDR3 nucleotides are TGTGCCAGCAGTCCCGGGACAACCCCGACGGGGCAGTACTTC. Its protein is CASSPGTTPTGQYF. Looking up the rest from reference TRBV7-2 and TRBJ2-7 gives the full variable domain: GAGVSQSPSNKVTEKGKDVELRCDPISGHTALYWYRQSLGQGLEFLIYFQGNSAPDKSGLPSDRFSAERTGGSVSTLTIQRTQQEDSAVYLCASSPGTTPTGQYFGPGTRLTVT.

By share, this clone ranks as medium-sized. The chain recombines TRBV9 with TRBJ1-1; perhaps TRBD1 as D (5 bases). Trimming cost V 2 bases and J 1 base, with 6 bases left between them. The CDR3 extends over 13 amino acids. CDR1 is SGDLS, CDR2 YYNGEE, per germline. The chain's CDR3 is CASSVRANTEAFF. CDR3 coding DNA: TGTGCCAGCAGCGTCAGGGCGAACACTGAAGCTTTCTTT.

The rearrangement uses TRBV30 and TRBJ1-5; no clear D gene. The ends were cut back, 0 bases at V and 0 bases at J, with 3 bases in the middle. The CDR3 consists of 13 residues. CDR1 is GTSNPN and CDR2 is SVGIG in the germline V gene (reference sequence). The CDR3 spells CAWSVRSNQPQHF. The CDR3 DNA is TGTGCCTGGAGTGTACGTAGCAATCAGCCCCAGCATTTT.

The table lists this clone with a few counts. This chain uses TRBV30 with TRBJ1-5, with D hard to call. Germline-derived CDR1 and CDR2 are GTSNPN and SVGIG (reference sequence). V dropped 0 bases and J dropped 7 bases, with 10 bases sitting between them. The CDR3 totals 13 residues. The CDR3 loop reads CAWSVSTAQPQHF. CDR3 DNA sequence: TGTGCCTGGAGTGTATCCACCGCGCAGCCCCAGCATTTT.

This clone came up many times. CDR3 DNA: TGTGCCAGCAGCCCGCGATCGGGACAAATCTCTGGGGCCAACGTCCTGACTTTC. Its translation is CASSPRSGQISGANVLTF. The chain joins TRBV7-3 to TRBJ2-6; TRBD1 might be the D (6 bases). Germline V gene sequence: CDR1 SGHTA, CDR2 FQGTGA. The CDR3 contains 18 residues. With 5 bases removed from V and 0 bases from J, the gap between germline ends came to 17 bases.

CDR3 region: CASSIGGLAGRETQYF. The CDR3 DNA reads TGTGCCAGTAGTATAGGAGGACTAGCGGGAAGAGAGACCCAGTACTTC. This chain joins TRBV19 and TRBJ2-5; 12 bases are a match to TRBD2. CDR3 size: 16 residues. Trimming removed 1 base from V and 4 bases from J; junction bases left unmatched: 4. CDR1 and CDR2 (germline): LNHDA, SQIVND (reference sequence).

J is TRBJ1-3 and V is TRBV5-1, with D unclear. V dropped 0 bases and J dropped 2 bases, with 3 bases sitting between them. The CDR3 covers 13 residues. Germline assignment: CDR1 SGHRS and CDR2 YFSETQ. Written as DNA, the CDR3 is TGCGCCAGCAGCTTGGGGGCTGGAAACACCATATATTTT. Protein: CASSLGAGNTIYF.

The rearrangement joins TRBV6-5 to TRBJ2-7, with 10 nucleotides matching TRBD1. Losses at the gene ends were 5 bases for V and 4 bases for J; bases not matched to a gene: 2. The CDR3 is 13 amino acids. Per the germline V gene, CDR1 is MNHEY and CDR2 is SVGAGI. The CDR3 sequence: CASSRDRGYEQYF. The CDR3 nucleotides read TGTGCCAGCAGTCGGGACAGGGGATACGAGCAGTACTTC.

This clone occurred once. This chain connects TRBV18 to TRBJ1-5; 8 nucleotides match TRBD1. The CDR3 totals 13 residues. Germline CDR1 reads KGHSH; CDR2 reads LQKENI. Trimming took 5 bases from V and 5 from J; bases not matched to a gene: 2. This CDR3 is CASSSTGDQPQHF. CDR3 nucleotide sequence: TGTGCCAGCTCATCGACAGGGGATCAGCCCCAGCATTTT.